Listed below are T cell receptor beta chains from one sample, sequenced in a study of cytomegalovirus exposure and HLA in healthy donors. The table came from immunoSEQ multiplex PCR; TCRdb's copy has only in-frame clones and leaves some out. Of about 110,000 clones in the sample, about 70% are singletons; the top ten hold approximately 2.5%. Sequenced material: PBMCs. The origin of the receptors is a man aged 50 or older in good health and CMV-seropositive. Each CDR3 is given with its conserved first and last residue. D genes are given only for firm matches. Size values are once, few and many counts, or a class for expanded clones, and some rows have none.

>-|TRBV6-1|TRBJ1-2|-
TGTGCCAGCAGTGACAGGGAGGGCTATGGCTACACCTTC
CASSDREGYGYTF
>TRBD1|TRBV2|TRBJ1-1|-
TGTGCCAGCAGTCAGGGGGCAGGCACTGAAGCTTTCTTT
CASSQGAGTEAFF
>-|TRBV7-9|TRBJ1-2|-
TGTGCCGTACAGGGTTCCTATGGCTACACCTTC
CAVQGSYGYTF
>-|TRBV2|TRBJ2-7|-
TGTGCCAGCAGTGACGGGGGGCGTCTCCCCTACGAGCAGTACTTC
CASSDGGRLPYEQYF
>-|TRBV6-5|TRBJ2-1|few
TGTGCCAGCGCAACCGGGACCCACGGGAGTGAGCAGTTCTTC
CASATGTHGSEQFF
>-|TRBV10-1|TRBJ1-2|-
TGCGCCAGCAGCAGGGATAACTATGGCTACACCTTC
CASSRDNYGYTF
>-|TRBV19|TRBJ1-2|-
TGTGCCAGCAGTATCCAGGATGGCTACACCTTC
CASSIQDGYTF
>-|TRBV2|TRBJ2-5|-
TGTGCCAGCAGTGTCGACCAGAGGGAGACCCAGTACTTC
CASSVDQRETQYF
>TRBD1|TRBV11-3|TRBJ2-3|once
TGTGCCAGCAGCCGAGGGACAGGGTATAGCACGGATACGCAGTATTTT
CASSRGTGYSTDTQYF
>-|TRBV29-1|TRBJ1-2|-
TGCAGCGGACAGGATTCCTATGGCTACACCTTC
CSGQDSYGYTF
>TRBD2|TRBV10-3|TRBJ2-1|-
TGTGCCATCAGTGAAGGGACTAGCGGGATGCTGAATGAGCAGTTCTTC
CAISEGTSGMLNEQFF
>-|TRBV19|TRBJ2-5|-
TGTGCCACGTACCAAGAGACCCAGTACTTC
CATYQETQYF
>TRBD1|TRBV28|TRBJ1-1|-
TGTGCCACCAGATTGACAGGGAGGAACACTGAAGCTTTCTTT
CATRLTGRNTEAFF
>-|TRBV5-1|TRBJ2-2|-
TGCGCCAGCAGCACATCTAGCGCGGGCGGGGAGCTGTTTTTT
CASSTSSAGGELFF
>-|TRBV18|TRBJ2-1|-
TGTGCCAGCTCAGTAACTGTTAACAATGAGCAGTTCTTC
CASSVTVNNEQFF